This TCR beta chain derives from a study of cytomegalovirus exposure and HLA in healthy donors (dated by TCRdb to about 2017). Describing the broader study: In an earlier analysis of 550 to 750 of the donors, 276 Gb of sequence data and 117 million unique TCR beta sequences from some 170 million T cells were reported. An early release covering roughly 600 HLA-typed donors comprised approximately 290 gigabases of sequencing data and roughly 86 million unique TCR sequences. Among the approximately 400 genotyped donors, around 81% belonged to the genetic ancestry cluster associated with self-reported Caucasian donors. The study aimed to test whether cataloging public T cell receptors could reveal signatures of past pathogen exposure. Using immunosequencing, the study profiled T cell repertoires from around 670 subjects and related those repertoires to cytomegalovirus serostatus. Besides the first cohort of more than 650 subjects, a separate validation cohort made up of 90 to 150 different subjects was used. High-throughput TCR immunosequencing, statistical association of individual TCRs with disease status, and machine learning were combined to predict cytomegalovirus infection status. A later analysis re-analyzed previously published TCR beta repertoires from about 730 donors and added high-resolution HLA genotyping to study TCR occurrence patterns. Rather than using new phenotypic data, the later analysis identified candidate immune exposures from TCR beta sequences and from how often those sequences occurred across donors. To decide whether each TCR beta V gene segment behaved as functional or pseudogenic, an earlier analysis of nearly 600 of the donors relied on high-throughput TCR beta sequencing. Donor age, sex, ethnicity and CMV serostatus were compiled alongside the repertoire data. A later genetic analysis used genome-wide SNP genotypes for about 65% of the roughly 670 donors, treating that subset as a discovery cohort. All discovery cohort repertoires had been generated on a single sequencing platform. Both class I and class II loci were covered by HLA typing, at four-digit resolution. Typing coverage differed by locus: A, B, C, DRB1 and DQB1 were typed in roughly 620-640 donors, DQA1 in approximately 520, DPA1 in nearly 610, and DPB1 in about 450. Because of strong linkage in the cohort, roughly five DR-DQ haplotypes were treated as single units for association and clustering. Among under 450 genotyped donors of the cohort, an average of approximately 240,000 unique TCR beta nucleotide sequences were sequenced per donor, roughly 18% of them non-productive. The full study reports these points: It was suggested by the authors that the approach could potentially be generalized to other disease states and immunological phenotypes. Correlated functional status among segregating V segments might reflect linkage disequilibrium, but an unknown experimental factor could not be ruled out. In a later genetic analysis, fewer N-insertions in productive TCRs were reported among donors in an Asian-associated ancestry cluster than the approximately 630-donor mean. The presence/absence analyses assumed that sequencing depth was roughly uniform across donors, and that assumption may not be true. When HLA alleles, especially DR and DQ, strongly co-occurred, attributing TCR associations to individual alleles was difficult. Because some donors lacked HLA typing at each locus, the association tests relied only on the typed subset. According to a later analysis, parvovirus B19, influenza, CMV and Epstein-Barr virus appeared linked to several top co-occurrence clusters. V-gene and J-gene trimming of TCR beta chains was associated with a missense DCLRE1C variant in a later genetic analysis, and the association was replicated in an independent cohort. A further reported finding was that TCR beta sequences accurately predicted the HLA-A and HLA-B alleles for most subjects in the first cohort. Some IMGT-functional V segments, including TRBV6-2 and TRBV6-3, could not be distinguished by the 87-base-pair reads and were therefore excluded. An earlier analysis of several hundred of the donors showed that most TCR beta V segments appeared in productive rearrangements either about 87% or about 30% of the time, which broadly matched IMGT annotations. Because counts were too low, some 17 rarely observed V segments, including chromosome 9 orphons, were left out of the earlier analysis of approximately 580 of the donors. According to a later analysis, TCR association rates differed among HLA loci, with DRB1 alleles showing the most associated TCRs and HLA-C alleles showing the fewest. The classifier was reported to diagnose cytomegalovirus status with high specificity and sensitivity in both the original and validation cohorts. Only TCR beta chains were sequenced in this cohort, and the absence of alpha or paired-chain data limited detectable features. Immune exposure information for the cohort was limited to CMV serostatus. Most CMV-associated TCR beta chains appeared to be HLA-restricted in a later analysis, and the HLA associations seemed to be driven largely by CMV exposure. While some public TCRs were present in many individuals, most TCR sequences turned up only very rarely across donors. In a later analysis, HLA-associated TCR beta chains showed more clonal expansion and lower generation probabilities than non-associated chains that were equally common. In vitro tests confirmed that a few of the cytomegalovirus-associated TCR beta chains recognize cytomegalovirus antigens. The study listed 164 TCR beta chains as associated with cytomegalovirus. A cluster of highly shared sequence variants was judged likely to be a technical artifact of the sequencing pipeline. A later analysis associated roughly 17,000 TCR beta sequences with specific HLA alleles at a false discovery rate of 0.05.

Reading from cysteine to phenylalanine, the CDR3 counts 15 amino acids. Just the 45-base CDR3 DNA is kept, in frame starting at base 1. V and J are trimmed by 1 base and 4 bases, and the gene matches miss 4 bases of the junction. CDR1 is given as MGHRA and CDR2 as YSYEKL, both from the germline V gene. Library preparation was by the immunoSEQ multiplex PCR assay. For the multiplex PCR, a mixture combining 60 forward primers for TCR Vbeta segments and 13 reverse primers for TCR Jbeta segments was used. Amplification of the CDR3 region of rearranged TCR beta genes was performed with a multiplex PCR assay on genomic DNA. The Illumina HiSeq System was used to sequence the amplified TCR beta libraries as 87-base-pair reads. The paper's processing steps were these. A later analysis counted approximately 74 million unique TCR beta chains across the 600 to 850 repertoires, and some 12 million of these chains were shared by at least two donors. Raw reads were error-corrected and collapsed into unique sequences with a nearest-neighbor algorithm that merged closely related sequences to remove PCR and sequencing errors. To assign V, D and J gene segments, CDR3 sequences were aligned to IMGT reference sequences. For a sequence to be retained, a match of at least six nucleotides was required to both a V gene segment and a J gene segment. Rearrangements were called productive when the CDR3 lacked stop codons and stayed in frame with V and J; all others were non-productive. Following IMGT convention, CDR3 was defined as the stretch from the second conserved V-encoded cysteine up to the conserved J-encoded phenylalanine. In an earlier analysis of approximately 500 of the donors, sequences lacking an unambiguous match to a single V gene segment were excluded. An earlier analysis of 450 to 650 of the donors called V segments functional above 56.7% productive rearrangements and segregating when the between-donor standard deviation exceeded 5%. A statistical classification framework was built to diagnose cytomegalovirus status from the catalog of TCR beta chain sequences. V and J gene assignment, in a later analysis, came from comparing TCR nucleotide sequences with IMGT/GENE-DB human TR gene sequences. The TCRdist pipeline was used in a later analysis to assign CDR3 sequences and most-parsimonious VDJ recombination scenarios. In a later analysis, every TCR beta chain was defined by the combination of its CDR3 amino acid sequence and its V-gene family, and reads without a unique V-gene family were dropped. As a way to deal with suspected cross-contamination and a sequencing artifact, a later analysis dropped hundreds of nucleotide sequences that were highly shared and had low generation probability. A later analysis calculated a clonal expansion index for each public chain from normalized within-repertoire ranks of inferred template counts. A later analysis computed generation probabilities with a VDJ recombination model fitted to out-of-frame rearrangements, and checked the results against IGoR. A later analysis scored TCR-TCR, TCR-HLA and TCR-CMV co-occurrence with hypergeometric tests, applying a repertoire-size bias correction to TCR pairs. To estimate false discovery rates, a later analysis permuted the HLA or CMV assignments 20 times. In a later analysis, co-occurring TCRs were grouped using DBSCAN, and TCRdist sequence similarity was added for clustering within HLA-allele-positive subsets. For co-occurrence clustering, repertoires with fewer than 30,000 or more than 120,000 public chains were excluded, along with roughly 5 repertoires with anomalous nucleotide sharing. Not all clones reach the TCRdb copy of this immuneACCESS table, which keeps in-frame sequences only. Checked studies attribute under half of the gap to unresolved V genes and leave the rest unexplained. V, J and clone size are taken as reported in that table, and D and trimming were inferred from the DNA itself. The sample yields under 200,000 clones; about 79% were counted once. The leading ten clones occupy under 6.5% of the sample.

Concerning this clone itself: The antigen this receptor binds is unknown. Per-base qualities were not stored, and no clone one base away is much larger.

The cohort consisted of 650 to 850 healthy bone marrow donors. All cohort members were sampled while nominally healthy, although unrecorded immune exposures were likely present. The donor was CMV seropositive and belonged to the group of around 300 seropositive cohort members. A peripheral blood sample was provided by each donor, and peripheral blood mononuclear cells were used for TCR beta sequencing. Genomic DNA extraction from the blood cell samples was performed with the Qiagen DNeasy Blood Extraction Kit. Sequenced material: PBMCs. This clonotype originated in a man aged 45-65 years in good health and CMV-seropositive. The rearranged segments are TRBV4-1 and TRBJ2-7, with 10 middle bases fitting TRBD1. The nucleotide sequence reads TGCGCCAGCAGCCAAGGGACAGGGGGTCGGTACGAGCAGTACTTC. It translates as CASSQGTGGRYEQYF.